This section outlines one TCR beta chain sequence together with its context. The antigen it recognizes is unknown. The input lacks base qualities; no much larger clone sits a single base away. The CDR3 spans 16 residues, from the cysteine through the phenylalanine. Only CDR3 DNA is held: 48 bases, read in frame from base 1. A distance of 15 bases separates the germline ends of V and J, which lose 0 bases and 3 bases respectively. CDR1 and CDR2 are read off the germline V gene as SGHNT and YENEEA. Before undergoing thyroid surgery, none of the patients had been given any kind of treatment. Patient clinical samples collected from about 2011 to 2018 were retrospectively analysed using T-cell receptor beta sequencing. The record originates from a study of metastatic and nonmetastatic thyroid tumors (dated by TCRdb to the early 2020s). Study-level background: For patients with malignant and with benign thyroid disease, the researchers compared repertoires between peripheral blood samples and tumor or nodule tissue samples.

Summary of the overall study and its limitations: In both blood and tumor samples, TCR beta diversity was reported to be significantly higher in malignant tumors than in benign nodules.

The receptor library was made with PCR. Sequencing was performed on an Illumina HiSeq 4000. High-throughput sequencing was used to profile the TCR beta-chain CDR3 region of every patient. Under the source paper's analysis protocol: A classifier to discriminate distant-metastatic papillary thyroid cancer patients was built from CDR3 differences across clinicopathological groups. The Shannon index was used to assess repertoire diversity, and the Morisita-Horn index was used to assess tumor-blood repertoire similarity. TCRdb reran the public reads through fastp at Q25 and MiXCR, keeping productive beta chains. V and J calls and clone size were set by TCRdb, not the authors. In all, the sample holds about 33,000 clones, and 15% to 20% of those were seen once. In total, the top ten clones hold approximately 4.8% of the sample.

The sequenced sample was blood. The chain was built from TRBV11-3 and TRBJ2-7, and possibly TRBD1, on 6 matching bases. This receptor was obtained from a female donor with papillary thyroid cancer or a benign thyroid nodule (not recorded which). Some clones in this sample may be carry-over from other donors' samples. DNA sequence: TGTGCCAGCAGCTTAGATGCCCGACAGGTTAACTACGAGCAGTACTTC. It encodes CASSLDARQVNYEQYF.